Presented here are 31 T cell receptor beta chains from one specimen sequenced in a study of CD8 T cells in Susac syndrome. Random hexamers primed reverse transcription of about 0.45 to 1 ug RNA. TCRdb called the immunoSEQ multiplex PCR reads again in MiXCR, with one record for every CDR3 protein. The sample consists of 100,000 to 150,000 distinct CDR3 sequences, about 95% of them appearing once. Material: CD4+ T cells from PBMCs. Every receptor here comes from a human donor in good health.

The rearrangement uses TRBV20-1 and TRBJ2-1; D uncertain. In germline, CDR1 is DFQATT, CDR2 SNEGSKA (reference sequence). The CDR3 contains 15 residues. V lost 0 bases, J lost 5 bases, and 14 bases lay in between. CDR3 protein: CSARDEAVGNNEQFF. DNA of the CDR3: TGCAGTGCTAGAGATGAGGCGGTTGGGAACAATGAGCAGTTCTTC.

This chain joins TRBV18 and TRBJ2-5, with unresolved D. V lost 4 bases, J lost 2 bases, and 11 bases lay in between. The germline CDR1 and CDR2 sequences are KGHSH and LQKENI. The CDR3 has 14 residues. The CDR3 protein is CASSLLQRQETQYF. The CDR3 DNA reads TGTGCCAGCTCACTTCTCCAGCGTCAAGAGACCCAGTACTTC.

The chain carries TRBV6-5 and TRBJ2-5; D may be TRBD1 (6 bases). Germline CDR1 is MNHEY and CDR2 is SVGAGI. V lost 6 bases to trimming and J lost 5 bases, with 22 bases between them. The CDR3 contains 16 residues. CDR3 region: CASRYRAWVGSETQYF. CDR3 coding DNA: TGTGCCAGCAGATACAGGGCCTGGGTCGGATCGGAGACCCAGTACTTC.

This clonotype came up once. V gene TRBV3-1 combines with J gene TRBJ2-1, with 10 bases that match TRBD1. Germline loops: CDR1 LGHDT, CDR2 YNNKEL (reference sequence). With 5 bases clipped from V and 6 bases from J, the junction kept 7 bases outside the gene matches. This CDR3 is built from 15 residues. The CDR3 sequence: CASSFAGTGVNEQFF. The CDR3 nucleotides read TGTGCCAGCAGCTTCGCGGGGACAGGGGTCAATGAGCAGTTCTTC.

This chain joins TRBV6-1 and TRBJ2-2, with D tentatively TRBD1 (5 bases). The CDR3 is made up of 14 amino acids. Between the trimmed V and J ends, which lost 4 bases and 6 bases, there was a span of 12 bases. Germline CDR1 MNHNS, CDR2 SASEGT. CDR3 residues: CASSGHRFAGELFF. DNA of the CDR3: TGTGCCAGCAGTGGTCACAGGTTCGCCGGGGAGCTGTTTTTT.

This clonotype was seen only once. The DNA for the CDR3 is TGTGCCAGCAGCCAAGGCGGCCGGAGATTAACCGGGCCGCATGGCTACACCTTC. It codes for CASSQGGRRLTGPHGYTF. The V and J genes are TRBV14 and TRBJ1-2; D gene uncertain. Trimming left V 1 base short and J 6 bases short, with 24 bases between. Germline assignment: CDR1 SGHDN and CDR2 FVKESK. The CDR3 contains 18 residues.

The genes are TRBV29-1 and TRBJ2-2; D not resolved. The V gene's germline CDR1 is SQVTM and CDR2 ANQGSEA. This CDR3 is built from 11 residues. V lost 7 bases, J lost 1 base, and 4 bases lay in between. CDR3 amino acids: CSAMNTGELFF. Written as DNA, the CDR3 is TGCAGCGCCATGAACACCGGGGAGCTGTTTTTT.

This sequence joins TRBV29-1 and TRBJ1-1; 7 nucleotides agree with TRBD1. This CDR3 spans 12 amino acids. V was clipped by 6 bases and J by 5 bases; unmatched bases: 6. CDR1 is SQVTM and CDR2 is ANQGSEA in the germline V gene. In DNA, the CDR3 is TGCAGCGTGCGACAGGGCGTTACTGAAGCTTTCTTT. It is translated as CSVRQGVTEAFF.

V usage is TRBV7-9 and J usage is TRBJ2-2, with D perhaps matching TRBD1 (6 bases). The V gene lost 11 bases and the J gene lost 2 bases, with 12 bases spanning the gap. The CDR3 contains 13 residues. Looked up from germline, CDR1 is SEHNR and CDR2 is FQNEAQ (reference sequence). DNA for the CDR3: TGTGCCGCAGGGGACCAAAACACCGGGGAGCTGTTTTTT. Amino acid sequence: CAAGDQNTGELFF.

This chain connects TRBV14 to TRBJ2-1, with TRBD2 identical over 10 bases. This CDR3 is 15 amino acids long. V shed 6 bases, J shed 9 bases, and the junction held 11 bases outside the gene matches. CDR1 SGHDN and CDR2 FVKESK come from the germline V gene. CDR3 sequence: CASSPSGSIISEQFF. The CDR3, as DNA: TGTGCCAGCAGTCCTAGCGGGAGTATTATAAGTGAGCAGTTCTTC.

V and J are TRBV4-2 and TRBJ2-3; D is possibly TRBD1 or TRBD2 (6 bases each). Germline lookup yields CDR1 LGHNA and CDR2 YNFKEQ. The CDR3 totals 15 residues. V gave up 1 base and J gave up 2 bases, with 10 bases separating them. The CDR3 here is CASSQGGAVTDTQYF. The CDR3 nucleotides are TGTGCCAGCAGCCAAGGGGGGGCGGTCACAGATACGCAGTATTTT.

CDR3 in amino acids: CASSPVTLDTQYF. DNA of the CDR3: TGCGCCAGCAGCCCGGTCACACTAGATACGCAGTATTTT. The chain carries TRBV5-1 and TRBJ2-3; D gene uncertain. The CDR3 length is 13 residues. Germline V gives CDR1 SGHRS, CDR2 YFSETQ. The ends were cut back, 4 bases at V and 5 bases at J, with 11 bases in the middle.

The chain couples TRBV12-3 or TRBV12-4 to TRBJ2-5, with D perhaps TRBD1 (5 bases). The ends were cut back, 6 bases at V and 5 bases at J, with 13 bases in the middle. This CDR3 comprises 13 residues. This chain's CDR3 is CASRDMGGETQYF. The CDR3 DNA is TGTGCCAGCAGGGACATGGGTGGGGAGACCCAGTACTTC.

This clonotype was observed a handful of times. The chain uses TRBV3-1 and TRBJ1-5, with 9 bases fitting TRBD1. The CDR3 has 14 amino acids. With 8 bases clipped from V and 4 bases from J, the junction kept 6 bases outside the gene matches. Germline V CDR1 and CDR2: LGHDT, YNNKEL (reference sequence). CDR3 DNA: TGTGCCAGCTCACAAGGGACAGGGAATCAGCCCCAGCATTTT. It yields the protein CASSQGTGNQPQHF.

The V call is TRBV27, the J call TRBJ1-1; 7 bases fit TRBD1. With V trimmed by 6 bases and J by 4 bases, 11 bases remained unmatched. Germline V gene data show CDR1 as MNHEY and CDR2 as SMNVEV (reference sequence). CDR3 length: 15 amino acids. The CDR3 spells CASRYRQGRSTEAFF. The CDR3 nucleotides read TGTGCCAGCAGGTACAGACAGGGTAGGAGCACTGAAGCTTTCTTT.

CDR3 DNA sequence: TGTGCCAGCTCAAAGGAGGTAGTTGCGGAGACCCAGTACTTC. It encodes CASSKEVVAETQYF. The V gene is TRBV18, the J gene TRBJ2-5, with a weak D call TRBD2 (5 bases). The CDR3 contains 14 residues. From germline, CDR1 is KGHSH and CDR2 LQKENI. With 5 bases removed from V and 5 bases from J, the gap between germline ends came to 15 bases.

V gene TRBV12-3 or TRBV12-4 combines with J gene TRBJ1-2; maybe TRBD1 (6 bases). The CDR3 spans 14 residues. The V end lost 6 bases, the J end lost 8 bases, and 19 bases lay between the germline ends. In DNA form, the CDR3 reads TGTGCCAGCAGCCTTTCAACAGGGAGGGGCGGCTACACCTTC. Residues: CASSLSTGRGGYTF.

This clonotype was counted a single time. The genes are TRBV7-9 and TRBJ1-5; 8 nucleotides align to TRBD1. The CDR3 has 14 amino acids. Losses at the gene ends were 4 bases for V and 6 bases for J; bases not matched to a gene: 5. CDR1 SEHNR and CDR2 FQNEAQ come from the germline V gene (reference sequence). The CDR3 protein is CASSSGTGRQPQHF. CDR3 nucleotide sequence: TGTGCCAGCAGCTCCGGGACAGGTCGTCAGCCCCAGCATTTT.

The rearrangement links TRBV23-1 to TRBJ1-2; 11 bases agree with TRBD1. TRBV23-1 belongs to the ORF category, with a function that is uncertain. Germline trimming cut 0 bases from V and 7 bases from J; bases unmatched to any gene: 1. There are 14 residues in the CDR3. The CDR3 DNA sequence: TGCGCCAGCAGTCAATCGGGGACAGGGGGTGGCTACACCTTC. The encoded protein is CASSQSGTGGGYTF.

The chain uses TRBV5-1 and TRBJ1-1; a possible D gene is TRBD1 (5 bases). CDR1 is SGHRS, CDR2 YFSETQ, per germline. V lost 6 bases and J lost 0, with 9 bases in between. This CDR3 has 13 residues. The CDR3 bases are TGCGCCAGCACCCCGGACATGAACACTGAAGCTTTCTTT. Translating it yields CASTPDMNTEAFF.

The chain couples TRBV7-9 to TRBJ2-7; D is tentatively TRBD1 or TRBD2 (5 bases each). The CDR3 spans 12 residues. The germline V gene has CDR1 SEHNR and CDR2 FQNEAQ (reference sequence). Trimming cost V 2 bases and J 5 bases, with 7 bases left between them. The CDR3 nucleotides are TGTGCCAGCAGCTTAATGGGGGACGAGCAGTACTTC. Translated: CASSLMGDEQYF.

J is TRBJ1-1 and V is TRBV18; the D gene is possibly TRBD1 (5 bases). This CDR3 comprises 13 residues. Germline lookup yields CDR1 KGHSH and CDR2 LQKENI. The V end was cut by 3 bases, the J end by 1 base, with 6 bases between. The CDR3 DNA reads as TGTGCCAGCTCACCGCAGGGGAACACTGAAGCTTTCTTT. Its translation is CASSPQGNTEAFF.

J is TRBJ2-3 and V is TRBV28; the D is unclear. V lost 5 bases and J lost 0, with 12 bases in between. The CDR3 is 15 amino acids. CDR1 and CDR2 from the germline V gene are MDHEN and SYDVKM. CDR3 DNA: TGTGCCAGCAGTGCTCCGGGTTCTAGCACAGATACGCAGTATTTT. Its protein product is CASSAPGSSTDTQYF.

The V and J genes are TRBV27 and TRBJ1-2; D not certain. Germline-derived CDR1 and CDR2 are MNHEY and SMNVEV (reference sequence). Trimming pared 7 bases from V and 4 bases from J, leaving 16 bases between. This CDR3 spans 14 amino acids. The CDR3 loop is CASKGWTSRYGYTF. The CDR3 coding sequence is TGTGCCAGCAAGGGATGGACGTCTCGCTATGGCTACACCTTC.

The CDR3 DNA is TGTGCCAGCAGCCCAACCCGGGGTCAAGAGACCCAGTACTTC. It yields the protein CASSPTRGQETQYF. This sequence joins TRBV7-2 and TRBJ2-5, with D maybe TRBD2 (5 bases). The V gene's germline CDR1 is SGHTA and CDR2 FQGNSA. V lost 5 bases and J lost 2, with 12 bases in between. The CDR3 is 14 amino acids. Complete variable domain (other parts from reference TRBV7-2 and TRBJ2-5): GAGVSQSPSNKVTEKGKDVELRCDPISGHTALYWYRQSLGQGLEFLIYFQGNSAPDKSGLPSDRFSAERTGGSVSTLTIQRTQQEDSAVYLCASSPTRGQETQYFGPGTRLLVL.

This clonotype was recorded only once. The gene calls are TRBV12-3 or TRBV12-4 and TRBJ2-5; a weak D match, TRBD2 (5 bases). Deletions cut 3 bases from V and 4 bases from J, with 9 bases between. The CDR3 has 13 amino acids. CDR3 amino acids: CASSFVGIETQYF. CDR3 coding DNA: TGTGCCAGCAGTTTCGTCGGGATAGAGACCCAGTACTTC.

This rearrangement joins TRBV28 to TRBJ1-4, with a tentative D call TRBD1 (5 bases). V was pared by 5 bases and J by 5 bases, with 18 bases between. The CDR3 has 16 residues. Germline loops: CDR1 MDHEN, CDR2 SYDVKM. The CDR3 bases are TGTGCCAGCAGTCCTATCCCGGGACGCAGGAATGAAAAACTGTTTTTT. Translated: CASSPIPGRRNEKLFF.

The V and J genes are TRBV5-4 and TRBJ2-1; 14 bases agree with TRBD2. V lost 4 bases and J lost 5; bases outside the gene matches: 2. In germline, CDR1 is SGHNT, CDR2 YYREEE (reference sequence). The CDR3 spans 15 residues. The CDR3 DNA is TGTGCCAGCAGCCTGGGACTAGCGGGAGACAATGAGCAGTTCTTC. It yields the protein CASSLGLAGDNEQFF.

The chain joins TRBV3-1 to TRBJ2-7; D unresolved. Trimming left V 5 bases short and J 3 bases short, with 17 bases between. The CDR3 is 15 amino acids. Germline V CDR1 and CDR2: LGHDT, YNNKEL (reference sequence). The CDR3 DNA sequence: TGTGCCAGCAGCAACACGATTGGAGCCGGCTACGAGCAGTACTTC. Residues: CASSNTIGAGYEQYF.

This chain uses TRBV27 with TRBJ2-7, with 10 positions matching TRBD2. V lost 6 bases, J lost 3 bases, and 8 bases stayed unmatched. The CDR3 covers 15 residues. Germline assignment: CDR1 MNHEY and CDR2 SMNVEV (reference sequence). CDR3 nucleotides: TGTGCCAGCAGAACTCTAGCGGGGGACCTCTACGAGCAGTACTTC. Translation gives CASRTLAGDLYEQYF.

V gene TRBV7-6 combines with J gene TRBJ1-1; 10 bases map to TRBD1. The CDR3 is made up of 15 amino acids. Per germline, CDR1 SGHVS and CDR2 FNYEAQ. The V and J ends lost 5 bases and 5 bases, in that order; junction bases with no gene match: 8. CDR3 DNA sequence: TGTGCCAGCAGCGGCCGGGACAGGGGTTTTACTGAAGCTTTCTTT. Translation: CASSGRDRGFTEAFF.